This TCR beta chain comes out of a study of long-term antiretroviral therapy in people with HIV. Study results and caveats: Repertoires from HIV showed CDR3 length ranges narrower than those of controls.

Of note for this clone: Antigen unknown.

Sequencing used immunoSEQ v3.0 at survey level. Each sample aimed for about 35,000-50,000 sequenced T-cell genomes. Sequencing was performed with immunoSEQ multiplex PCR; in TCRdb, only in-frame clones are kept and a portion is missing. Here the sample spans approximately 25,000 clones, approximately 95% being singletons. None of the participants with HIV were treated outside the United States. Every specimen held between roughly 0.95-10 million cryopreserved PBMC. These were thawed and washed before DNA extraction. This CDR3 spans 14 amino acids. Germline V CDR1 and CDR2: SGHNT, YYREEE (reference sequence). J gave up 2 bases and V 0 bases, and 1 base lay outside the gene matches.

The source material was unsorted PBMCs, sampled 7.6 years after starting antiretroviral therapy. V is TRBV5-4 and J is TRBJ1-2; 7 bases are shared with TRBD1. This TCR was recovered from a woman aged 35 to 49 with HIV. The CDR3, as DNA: TGTGCCAGCAGCTTGGGGGACAGCAACTATGGCTACACCTTC. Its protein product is CASSLGDSNYGYTF.